This TCR beta chain was recovered during a study of blood T cell repertoires in COVID-19. In the study overall: PBMCs, B-cell-depleted T cells, or T cells provided the cDNA or gDNA that made up the material.

In the authors' workflow: Amplified reference gene primers provided the basis for estimating nucleated cell counts. The assay was immunoSEQ multiplex PCR, and TCRdb's table has in-frame clones only and misses some. V and J calls and clone size are given by that table; D and trimming were obtained from the DNA. The profile covers about 210,000 clones, with 83% appearing a single time and about 8.9% taken by the ten largest. In this sample, this clone turned up once. V was trimmed by 3 bases and J by 0 bases, leaving 10 bases between them. From germline, CDR1 is SGHNT and CDR2 YENEEA. The length of the CDR3 is 15 residues.

Sequencing was carried out using peripheral blood. This clonotype originated in a woman aged 50 to 60 with acute or convalescent COVID-19. The chain uses TRBV11-3 and TRBJ2-3; D gene uncertain. CDR3 sequence: CASSFGPSSTDTQYF. DNA for the CDR3: TGTGCCAGCAGCTTCGGTCCCTCCAGCACAGATACGCAGTATTTT.